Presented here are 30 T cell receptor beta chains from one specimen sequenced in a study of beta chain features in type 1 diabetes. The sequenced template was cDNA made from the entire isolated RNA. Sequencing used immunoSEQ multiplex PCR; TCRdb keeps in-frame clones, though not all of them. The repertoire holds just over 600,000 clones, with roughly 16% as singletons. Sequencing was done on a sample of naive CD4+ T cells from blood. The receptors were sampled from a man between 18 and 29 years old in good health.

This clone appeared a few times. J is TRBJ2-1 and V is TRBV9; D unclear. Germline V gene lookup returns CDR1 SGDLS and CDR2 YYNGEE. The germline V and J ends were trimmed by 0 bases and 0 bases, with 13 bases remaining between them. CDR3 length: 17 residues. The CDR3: CASSVGPRGSSYNEQFF. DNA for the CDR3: TGTGCCAGCAGCGTAGGTCCGCGAGGTAGCTCCTACAATGAGCAGTTCTTC.

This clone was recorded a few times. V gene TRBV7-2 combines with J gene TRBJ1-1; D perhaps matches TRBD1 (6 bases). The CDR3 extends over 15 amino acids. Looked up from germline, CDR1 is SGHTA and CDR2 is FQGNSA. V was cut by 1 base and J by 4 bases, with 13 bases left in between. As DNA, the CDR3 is TGTGCCAGCAGCTTAGTCGGGGGGGCGAGCACTGAAGCTTTCTTT. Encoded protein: CASSLVGGASTEAFF.

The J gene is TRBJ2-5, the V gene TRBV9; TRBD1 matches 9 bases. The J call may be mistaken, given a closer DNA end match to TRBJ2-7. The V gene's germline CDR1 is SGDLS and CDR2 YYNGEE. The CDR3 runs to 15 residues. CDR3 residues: CASSPRTGVSYEQYF. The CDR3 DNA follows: TGTGCCAGCAGCCCACGGACAGGGGTTTCCTACGAGCAGTACTTC.

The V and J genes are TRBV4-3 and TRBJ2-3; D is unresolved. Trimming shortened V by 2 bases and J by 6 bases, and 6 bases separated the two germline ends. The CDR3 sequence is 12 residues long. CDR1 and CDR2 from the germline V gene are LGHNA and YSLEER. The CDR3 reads CASSQRRDTQYF. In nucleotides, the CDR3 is TGCGCCAGCAGCCAACGAAGGGATACGCAGTATTTT.

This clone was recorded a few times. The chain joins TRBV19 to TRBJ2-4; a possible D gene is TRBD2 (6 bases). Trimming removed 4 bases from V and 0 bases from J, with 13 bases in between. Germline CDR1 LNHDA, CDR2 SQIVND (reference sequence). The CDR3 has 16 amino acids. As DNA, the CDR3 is TGTGCCAGTAGTAATACTCGGGAGCTAGCCAAAAACATTCAGTACTTC. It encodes CASSNTRELAKNIQYF.

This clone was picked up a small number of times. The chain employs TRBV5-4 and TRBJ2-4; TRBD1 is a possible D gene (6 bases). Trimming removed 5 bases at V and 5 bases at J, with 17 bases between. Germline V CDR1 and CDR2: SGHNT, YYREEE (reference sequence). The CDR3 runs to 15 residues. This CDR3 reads CASSLNREGQNIQYF. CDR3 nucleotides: TGTGCCAGCAGTTTAAACAGGGAAGGCCAAAACATTCAGTACTTC. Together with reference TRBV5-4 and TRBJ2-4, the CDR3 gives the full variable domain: ETGVTQSPTHLIKTRGQQVTLRCSSQSGHNTVSWYQQALGQGPQFIFQYYREEENGRGNFPPRFSGLQFPNYSSELNVNALELDDSALYLCASSLNREGQNIQYFGAGTRLSVL.

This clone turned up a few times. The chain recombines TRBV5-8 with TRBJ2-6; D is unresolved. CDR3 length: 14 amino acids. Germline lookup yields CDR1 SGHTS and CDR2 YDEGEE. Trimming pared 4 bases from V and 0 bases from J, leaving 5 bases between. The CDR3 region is CASSAFSGANVLTF. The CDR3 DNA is TGTGCCAGCAGCGCCTTCTCTGGGGCCAACGTCCTGACTTTC.

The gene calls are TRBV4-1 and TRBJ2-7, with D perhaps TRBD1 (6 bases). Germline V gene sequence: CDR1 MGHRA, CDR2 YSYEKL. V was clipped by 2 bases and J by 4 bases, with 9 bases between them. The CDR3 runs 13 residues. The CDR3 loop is CASSQQTGYEQYF. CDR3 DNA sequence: TGCGCCAGCAGCCAACAAACAGGGTACGAGCAGTACTTC.

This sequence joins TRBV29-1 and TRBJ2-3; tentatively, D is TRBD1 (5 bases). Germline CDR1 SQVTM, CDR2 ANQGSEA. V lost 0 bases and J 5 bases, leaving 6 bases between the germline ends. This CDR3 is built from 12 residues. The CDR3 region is CSVEDQGDTQYF. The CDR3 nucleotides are TGCAGCGTTGAAGATCAGGGAGATACGCAGTATTTT.

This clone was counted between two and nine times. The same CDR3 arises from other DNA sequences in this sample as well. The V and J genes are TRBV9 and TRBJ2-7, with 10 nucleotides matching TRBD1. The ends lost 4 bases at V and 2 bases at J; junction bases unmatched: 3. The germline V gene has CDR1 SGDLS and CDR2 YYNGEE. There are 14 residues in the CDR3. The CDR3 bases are TGTGCCAGCAGCACAGGACAGGGGGCCTACGAGCAGTACTTC. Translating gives CASSTGQGAYEQYF.

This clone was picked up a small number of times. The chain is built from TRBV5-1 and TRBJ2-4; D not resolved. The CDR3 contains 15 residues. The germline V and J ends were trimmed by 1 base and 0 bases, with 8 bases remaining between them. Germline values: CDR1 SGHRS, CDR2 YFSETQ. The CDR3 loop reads CASSLIGPAKNIQYF. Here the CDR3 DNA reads TGCGCCAGCAGCTTGATCGGTCCAGCCAAAAACATTCAGTACTTC.

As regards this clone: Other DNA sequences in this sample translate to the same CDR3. In DNA, the CDR3 is TGTGCCAGCAGCTTAGGGCGCGGGGGGGCCACAGATACGCAGTATTTT. It encodes CASSLGRGGATDTQYF. This chain connects TRBV7-2 to TRBJ2-3, with 9 bases matching TRBD2. Germline V CDR1 and CDR2: SGHTA, FQGNSA. The CDR3 spans 16 residues. The J segment lost 2 bases and the V segment lost 1 base, leaving 4 bases of the junction unmatched.

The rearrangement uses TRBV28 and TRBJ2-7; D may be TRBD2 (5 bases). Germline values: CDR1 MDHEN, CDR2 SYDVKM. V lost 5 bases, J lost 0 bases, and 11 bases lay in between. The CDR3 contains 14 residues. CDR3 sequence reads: CASSGSMSSYEQYF. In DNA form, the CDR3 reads TGTGCCAGCAGTGGGAGTATGAGCTCCTACGAGCAGTACTTC.

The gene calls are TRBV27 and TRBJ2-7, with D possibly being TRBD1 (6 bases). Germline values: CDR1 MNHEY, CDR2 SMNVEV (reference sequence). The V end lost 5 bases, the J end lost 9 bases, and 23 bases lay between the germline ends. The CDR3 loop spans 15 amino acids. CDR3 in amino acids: CASSGAQGRLSAQYF. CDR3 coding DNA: TGTGCCAGCAGTGGGGCGCAGGGGAGACTGTCCGCGCAGTACTTC.

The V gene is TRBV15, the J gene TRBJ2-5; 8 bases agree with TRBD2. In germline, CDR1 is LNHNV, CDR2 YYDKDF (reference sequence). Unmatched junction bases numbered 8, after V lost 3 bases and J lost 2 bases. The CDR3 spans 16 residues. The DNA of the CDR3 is TGTGCCACCAGCAGGGGGTTAGCGGGGCCTCAAGAGACCCAGTACTTC. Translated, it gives CATSRGLAGPQETQYF.

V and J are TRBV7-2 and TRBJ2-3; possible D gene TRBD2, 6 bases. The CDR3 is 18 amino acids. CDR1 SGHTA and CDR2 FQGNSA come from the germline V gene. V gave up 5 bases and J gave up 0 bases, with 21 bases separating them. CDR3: CASSPTRRGRGSTDTQYF. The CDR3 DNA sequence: TGTGCCAGCAGCCCGACTCGGCGGGGAAGAGGGAGCACAGATACGCAGTATTTT.

CDR3 coding DNA: TGTGCCAGCTCACCCCTAGCGGGACCCTTCACAGATACGCAGTATTTT. Protein sequence: CASSPLAGPFTDTQYF. The chain combines TRBV18 with TRBJ2-3; 9 positions agree with TRBD2. The CDR3 length is 16 residues. Germline CDR1 is KGHSH and CDR2 is LQKENI. The trim removed 3 bases at V and 2 bases at J, leaving 6 bases unmatched.

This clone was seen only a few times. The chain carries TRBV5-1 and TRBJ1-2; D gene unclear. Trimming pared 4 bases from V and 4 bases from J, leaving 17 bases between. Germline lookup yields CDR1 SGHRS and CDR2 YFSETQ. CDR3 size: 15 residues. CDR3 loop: CASSIGTSTGYGYTF. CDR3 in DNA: TGCGCCAGCAGCATCGGTACGTCAACGGGCTATGGCTACACCTTC.

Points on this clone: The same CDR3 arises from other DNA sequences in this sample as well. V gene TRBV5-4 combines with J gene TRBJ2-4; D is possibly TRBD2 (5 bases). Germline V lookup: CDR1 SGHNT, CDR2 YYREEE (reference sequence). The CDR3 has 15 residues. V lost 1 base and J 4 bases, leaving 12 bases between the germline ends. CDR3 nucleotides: TGTGCCAGCAGCTTGATCGCGCGAGGGAAAAACATTCAGTACTTC. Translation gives CASSLIARGKNIQYF.

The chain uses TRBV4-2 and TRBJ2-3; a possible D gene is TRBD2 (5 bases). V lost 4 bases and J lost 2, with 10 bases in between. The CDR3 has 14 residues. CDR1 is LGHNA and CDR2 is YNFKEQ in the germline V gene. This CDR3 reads CASSPDWNTDTQYF. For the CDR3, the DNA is TGTGCCAGCAGCCCGGACTGGAACACAGATACGCAGTATTTT.

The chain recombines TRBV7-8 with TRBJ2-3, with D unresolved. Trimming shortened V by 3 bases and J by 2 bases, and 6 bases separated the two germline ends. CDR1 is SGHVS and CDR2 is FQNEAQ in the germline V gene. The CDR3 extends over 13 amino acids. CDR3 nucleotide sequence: TGTGCCAGCAGCTTGGTGAACACAGATACGCAGTATTTT. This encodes CASSLVNTDTQYF. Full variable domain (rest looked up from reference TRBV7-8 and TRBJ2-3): GAGVSQSPRYKVAKRGQDVALRCDPISGHVSLFWYQQALGQGPEFLTYFQNEAQLDKSGLPSDRFFAERPEGSVSTLKIQRTQQEDSAVYLCASSLVNTDTQYFGPGTRLTVL.

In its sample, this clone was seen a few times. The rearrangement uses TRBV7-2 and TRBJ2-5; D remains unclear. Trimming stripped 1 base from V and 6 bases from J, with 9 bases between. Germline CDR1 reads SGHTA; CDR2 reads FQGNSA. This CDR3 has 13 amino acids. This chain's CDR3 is CASSLGAEKTQYF. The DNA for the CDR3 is TGTGCCAGCAGCTTAGGGGCTGAAAAGACCCAGTACTTC.

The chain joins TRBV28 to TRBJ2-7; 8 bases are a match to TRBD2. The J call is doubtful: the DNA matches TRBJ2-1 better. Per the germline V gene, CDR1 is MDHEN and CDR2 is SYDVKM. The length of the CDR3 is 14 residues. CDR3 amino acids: CASRSGSSYNEQFF. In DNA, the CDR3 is TGTGCCAGCAGGAGCGGGAGCTCCTACAATGAGCAGTTCTTC.

The CDR3 reads CASSLVLAGFSGANVLTF. The CDR3 bases are TGTGCCAGCAGCTTGGTACTAGCGGGCTTCTCTGGGGCCAACGTCCTGACTTTC. The chain carries TRBV5-6 and TRBJ2-6; 9 bases map to TRBD2. The J segment lost 0 bases and the V segment lost 0 bases, leaving 4 bases of the junction unmatched. The germline gives CDR1 SGHDT, CDR2 YYEEEE. This CDR3 region has 18 residues.

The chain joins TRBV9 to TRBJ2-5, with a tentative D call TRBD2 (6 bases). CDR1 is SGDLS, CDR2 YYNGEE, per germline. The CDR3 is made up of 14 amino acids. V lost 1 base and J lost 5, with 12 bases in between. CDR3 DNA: TGTGCCAGCAGCGTACGGCCGGCGGGGGAGACCCAGTACTTC. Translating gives CASSVRPAGETQYF.

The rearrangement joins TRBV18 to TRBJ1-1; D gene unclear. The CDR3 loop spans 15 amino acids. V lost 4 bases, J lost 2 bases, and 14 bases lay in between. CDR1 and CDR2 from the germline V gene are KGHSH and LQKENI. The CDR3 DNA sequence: TGTGCCAGCTCACAGTTGTACGGGGATAACACTGAAGCTTTCTTT. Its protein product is CASSQLYGDNTEAFF.

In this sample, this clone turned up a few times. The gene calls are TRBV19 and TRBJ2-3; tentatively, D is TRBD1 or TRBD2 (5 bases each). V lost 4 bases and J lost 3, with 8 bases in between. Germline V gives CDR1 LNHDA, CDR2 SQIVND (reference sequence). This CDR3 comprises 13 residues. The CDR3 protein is CASSTGQTDTQYF. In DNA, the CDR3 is TGTGCCAGTAGTACGGGGCAAACAGATACGCAGTATTTT.

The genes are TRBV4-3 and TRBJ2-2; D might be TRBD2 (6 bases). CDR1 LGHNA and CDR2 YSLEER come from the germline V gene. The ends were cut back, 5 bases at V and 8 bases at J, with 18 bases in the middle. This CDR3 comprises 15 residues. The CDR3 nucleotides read TGCGCCAGCAGCAGACGGGACTCCCAGAGGGGGGAGCTGTTTTTT. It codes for CASSRRDSQRGELFF.

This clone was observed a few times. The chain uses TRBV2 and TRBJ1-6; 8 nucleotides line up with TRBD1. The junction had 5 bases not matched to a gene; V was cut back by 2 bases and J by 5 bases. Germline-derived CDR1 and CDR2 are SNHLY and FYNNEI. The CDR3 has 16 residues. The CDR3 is CASSEQGADNNSPLHF. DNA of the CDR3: TGTGCCAGCAGTGAACAGGGGGCGGATAATAATTCACCCCTCCACTTT. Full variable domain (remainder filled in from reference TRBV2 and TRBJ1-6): EPEVTQTPSHQVTQMGQEVILRCVPISNHLYFYWYRQILGQKVEFLVSFYNNEISEKSEIFDDQFSVERPDGSNFTLKIRSTKLEDSAMYFCASSEQGADNNSPLHFGNGTRLTVT.

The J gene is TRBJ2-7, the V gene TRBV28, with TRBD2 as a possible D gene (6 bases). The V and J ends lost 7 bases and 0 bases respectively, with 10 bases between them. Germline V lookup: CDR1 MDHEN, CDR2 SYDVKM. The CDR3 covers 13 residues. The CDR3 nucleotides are TGTGCCAGCACCCCGGGAGACTCCTACGAGCAGTACTTC. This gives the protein CASTPGDSYEQYF.